The 13 T cell receptor beta chains presented below share a single source sample, sequenced in a study of T cells in Graves' hyperthyroidism and ophthalmopathy. From RNA transcripts, TCR beta CDR3 regions were amplified. The HTBI set primed first-round TCR CDR3 RT-PCR. TCRdb independently ran MiXCR on the multiplex PCR reads; one entry per CDR3 protein. Among some 490,000 distinct CDR3 sequences listed, 22% were seen once. Sequences were obtained from blood. These receptors all come from a woman aged 70 to 79 with Graves' ophthalmopathy.

The sample holds a few counts of this clonotype. V usage is TRBV10-1 and J usage is TRBJ2-1; 14 bases are shared with TRBD2. From germline, CDR1 is WNHNN and CDR2 SYGVQD (reference sequence). Trimming removed 6 bases from V and 8 bases from J; junction bases left unmatched: 9. The length of the CDR3 is 16 residues. As DNA, the CDR3 is TGCGCCAGCAGCTACGGACTAGCGGGAGGCATGGATGAGCAGTTCTTC. Amino acid sequence: CASSYGLAGGMDEQFF.

The chain has TRBV7-8 and TRBJ1-4; D is undetermined. Germline-derived CDR1 and CDR2 are SGHVS and FQNEAQ. CDR3 length equals 15 residues. V was cut by 1 base and J by 4 bases, with 10 bases left in between. The CDR3 spells CASSLGAGSNEKLFF. The CDR3 DNA sequence: TGTGCCAGCAGCTTAGGTGCTGGGAGTAATGAAAAACTGTTTTTT.

The rearrangement uses TRBV28 and TRBJ2-5; TRBD2 might be the D (5 bases). Germline CDR1 is MDHEN and CDR2 is SYDVKM. Trimming removed 6 bases from V and 5 bases from J, with 19 bases in between. The CDR3 runs to 15 residues. The CDR3 nucleotides are TGTGCCAGCAGCCGGAGACTCGTCCAGCGGGAGACCCAGTACTTC. Amino acid sequence: CASSRRLVQRETQYF.

This clonotype was observed once. The genes are TRBV19 and TRBJ1-4; TRBD1 agrees at 8 bases. In germline, CDR1 is LNHDA, CDR2 SQIVND (reference sequence). V lost 4 bases and J lost 8; bases outside the gene matches: 3. The CDR3 covers 13 residues. The CDR3 is CASSKRQGEKLFF. The DNA of the CDR3 is TGTGCCAGTAGTAAACGACAGGGGGAAAAACTGTTTTTT.

This clonotype was counted ten times or more. The rearrangement joins TRBV6-2 or TRBV6-3 to TRBJ2-3; TRBD1 or TRBD2 may be the D gene (5 bases each). Germline V gives CDR1 MNHEY, CDR2 SVGEGT. V was trimmed by 0 bases and J by 2 bases, leaving 18 bases between them. The CDR3 runs to 18 residues. CDR3 protein: CASSYSSRETLHTDTQYF. The DNA for the CDR3 is TGTGCCAGCAGTTACTCATCCAGGGAGACCCTACACACAGATACGCAGTATTTT.

With regard to this clonotype: The junction shows a germline mismatch at one end, possibly a read error. The CDR3 DNA sequence: TGCAGCGCTGAACTCGGGGTGAACACTGAAGCTTTCTTT. Protein: CSAELGVNTEAFF. The gene calls are TRBV29-1 and TRBJ1-1; the D is unclear. Looked up from germline, CDR1 is SQVTM and CDR2 is ANQGSEA. This CDR3 comprises 13 residues. The full variable domain, rest sourced from reference TRBV29-1 and TRBJ1-1, is SAVISQKPSRDICQRGTSLTIQCQVDSQVTMMFWYRQQPGQSLTLIATANQGSEATYESGFVIDKFPISRPNLTFSTLTVSNMSPEDSSIYLCSAELGVNTEAFFGQGTRLTVV.

This clonotype was counted ten times or more. The CDR3 DNA reads TGTGCCAGCAGTTTGGAGGGGTTCGCTGAAGCTTTCTTT. Protein product: CASSLEGFAEAFF. The V call is TRBV12-3 or TRBV12-4, the J call TRBJ1-1; D is perhaps TRBD1 (5 bases). The CDR3 has 13 residues. V lost 3 bases to trimming and J lost 6 bases, with 11 bases between them.

J is TRBJ1-2 and V is TRBV20-1; D perhaps matches TRBD1 (5 bases). Trimming took 5 bases from V and 4 from J, leaving 14 bases between them. Germline values: CDR1 DFQATT, CDR2 SNEGSKA (reference sequence). This CDR3 is 13 amino acids long. CDR3 loop: CSAYVPQAYGYTF. The CDR3 nucleotides read TGCAGTGCTTATGTCCCACAGGCCTATGGCTACACCTTC.

Concerning this clonotype: A much larger clone lies a single base off, so this may be a read error. This rearrangement joins TRBV11-2 to TRBJ2-7; D is ambiguous. In germline, CDR1 is SGHAT, CDR2 FQNNGV. This CDR3 contains 13 residues. DNA for the CDR3: TGTGCCAGCAGCTTAGTAGTTGGCTACGAGCGGTACTTC. Its protein is CASSLVVGYERYF.

The gene calls are TRBV9 and TRBJ2-4; 11 bases are shared with TRBD2. Trimming cost V 4 bases and J 1 base; bases outside gene matches: 7. In germline, CDR1 is SGDLS, CDR2 YYNGEE. This CDR3 contains 17 residues. The chain's CDR3 is CASSPTSGSSAKNIQYF. The DNA of the CDR3 is TGTGCCAGCAGCCCTACTAGCGGGAGTTCTGCCAAAAACATTCAGTACTTC.

The rearrangement joins TRBV9 to TRBJ2-1; D possibly matches TRBD1 or TRBD2 (5 bases each). The length of the CDR3 is 17 residues. From germline, CDR1 is SGDLS and CDR2 YYNGEE. V was clipped by 0 bases and J by 12 bases, with 25 bases between them. The CDR3 sequence: CASSVGSSGGPKVRQFF. The CDR3 DNA reads as TGTGCCAGCAGCGTAGGCAGCAGTGGGGGTCCGAAAGTGAGGCAGTTCTTC. The full variable domain, in which reference TRBV9 and TRBJ2-1 provide the parts outside the CDR3, is DSGVTQTPKHLITATGQRVTLRCSPRSGDLSVYWYQQSLDQGLQFLIQYYNGEERAKGNILERFSAQQFPDLHSELNLSSLELGDSALYFCASSVGSSGGPKVRQFFGPGTRLTVL.

V is TRBV30 and J is TRBJ2-3; 9 nucleotides line up with TRBD2. Trimming removed 5 bases from V and 0 bases from J; junction bases left unmatched: 3. The CDR3 runs to 14 residues. The germline CDR1 and CDR2 sequences are GTSNPN and SVGIG (reference sequence). The CDR3 region has the DNA TGTGCCTGGGCTAGCGGGATGAGCACAGATACGCAGTATTTT. This gives the protein CAWASGMSTDTQYF.

This chain connects TRBV5-1 to TRBJ2-2; D is undetermined. The CDR3 runs to 15 residues. Germline-derived CDR1 and CDR2 are SGHRS and YFSETQ. V was trimmed by 4 bases and J by 1 base, leaving 11 bases between them. DNA of the CDR3: TGCGCCAGCAGCCGTATCATGGGGAACACCGGGGAGCTGTTTTTT. The encoded protein is CASSRIMGNTGELFF.